This T cell receptor (beta chain) emerged from a study of blood T cell repertoires in COVID-19. Across the study: Specimens from acute and convalescent COVID-19 originated in the United States, Italy and Spain.

Only in-frame clones appear in the TCRdb table, and some are missing; sequencing was by immunoSEQ multiplex PCR. The repertoire holds approximately 470,000 clones, with around 90% as singletons. Participant age was 18 to 89 years, and participants resided in about two dozen US areas. Cohort 3 donors counted as recovered after two negative PCRs, clearance, or resolved symptoms. The germline CDR1 and CDR2 sequences are MGHRA and YSYEKL. Trimming left V 0 bases short and J 3 bases short, with 6 bases between. CDR3 length equals 14 residues. This clone has a count of ten or more. Sequencing was carried out using PBMCs or T cells enriched from blood (not recorded which). This rearrangement joins TRBV4-1 to TRBJ1-3, with D unresolved. This clonotype originated in a woman between 18 and 30 years old who had recovered from COVID-19. CDR3 loop: CASSQDPVGNTIYF. The CDR3 DNA is TGCGCCAGCAGCCAAGACCCTGTTGGAAACACCATATATTTT.